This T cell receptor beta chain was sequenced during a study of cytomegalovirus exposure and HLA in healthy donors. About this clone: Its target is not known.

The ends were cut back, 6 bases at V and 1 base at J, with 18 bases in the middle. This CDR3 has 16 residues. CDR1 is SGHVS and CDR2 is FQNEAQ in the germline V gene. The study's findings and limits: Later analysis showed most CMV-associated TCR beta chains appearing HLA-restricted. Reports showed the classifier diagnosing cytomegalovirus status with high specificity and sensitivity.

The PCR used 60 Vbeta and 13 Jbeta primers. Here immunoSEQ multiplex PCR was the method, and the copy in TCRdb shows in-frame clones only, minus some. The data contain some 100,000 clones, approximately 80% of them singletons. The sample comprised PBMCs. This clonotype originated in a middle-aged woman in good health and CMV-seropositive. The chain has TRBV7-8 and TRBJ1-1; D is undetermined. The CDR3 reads CASSLGEGGGNTEAFF. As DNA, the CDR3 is TGTGCCAGCAGTCTCGGAGAAGGAGGTGGGAACACTGAAGCTTTCTTT.